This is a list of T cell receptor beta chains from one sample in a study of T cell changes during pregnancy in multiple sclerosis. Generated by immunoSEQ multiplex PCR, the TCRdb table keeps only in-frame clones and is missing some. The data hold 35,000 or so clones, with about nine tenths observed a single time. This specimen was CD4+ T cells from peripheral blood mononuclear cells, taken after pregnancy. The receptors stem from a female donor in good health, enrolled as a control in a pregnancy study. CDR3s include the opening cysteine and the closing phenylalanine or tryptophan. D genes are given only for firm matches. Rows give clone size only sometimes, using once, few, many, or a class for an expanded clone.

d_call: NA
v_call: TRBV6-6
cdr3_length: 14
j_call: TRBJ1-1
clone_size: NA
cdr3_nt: TGTGCCAGCAGTCAGCCGGGGGGAAACACTGAAGCTTTCTTT
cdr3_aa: CASSQPGGNTEAFF

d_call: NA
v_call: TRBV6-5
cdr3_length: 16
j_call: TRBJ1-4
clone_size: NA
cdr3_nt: TGTGCCAGCAGTTACTCGGTTTTCCCTAGGAGTGAAAAACTGTTTTTT
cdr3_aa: CASSYSVFPRSEKLFF

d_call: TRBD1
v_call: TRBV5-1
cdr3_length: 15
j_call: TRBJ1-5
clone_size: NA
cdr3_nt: TGCGCCAGCAGCAAAGGGACAGCTTCGGGTCAGCCCCAGCATTTT
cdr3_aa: CASSKGTASGQPQHF

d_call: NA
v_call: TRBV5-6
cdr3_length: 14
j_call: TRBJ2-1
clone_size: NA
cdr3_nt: TGTGCCAGCAGCTTGGTCGGGAGCATGGGGGAGCAGTTCTTC
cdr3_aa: CASSLVGSMGEQFF

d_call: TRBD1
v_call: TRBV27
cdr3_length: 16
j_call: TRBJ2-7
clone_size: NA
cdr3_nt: TGTGCCAGCAGACTTAACGGACAGGAAGGACCCTACGAGCAGTACTTC
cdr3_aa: CASRLNGQEGPYEQYF

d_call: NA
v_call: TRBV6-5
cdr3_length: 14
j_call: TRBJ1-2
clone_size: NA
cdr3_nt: TGTGCCAGCAGGTCTTCAGCGTCTAACTATGGCTACACCTTC
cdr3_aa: CASRSSASNYGYTF

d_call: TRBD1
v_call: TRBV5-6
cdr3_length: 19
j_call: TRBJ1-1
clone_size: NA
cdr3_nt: TGTGCCAGCAGCTTGGGGAGGGTGGGCAGGGGGCGCTCGGTCACTGAAGCTTTCTTT
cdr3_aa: CASSLGRVGRGRSVTEAFF

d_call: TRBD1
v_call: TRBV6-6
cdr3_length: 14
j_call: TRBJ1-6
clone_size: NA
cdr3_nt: TGTGCCAGCACGTACAGGGGTCGGAGTTCACCCCTCCACTTT
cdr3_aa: CASTYRGRSSPLHF

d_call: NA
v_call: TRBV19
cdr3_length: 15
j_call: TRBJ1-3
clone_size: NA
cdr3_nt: TGTGCCAGTAGTTCTACAGGGAGCTCTGGAAACACCATATATTTT
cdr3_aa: CASSSTGSSGNTIYF

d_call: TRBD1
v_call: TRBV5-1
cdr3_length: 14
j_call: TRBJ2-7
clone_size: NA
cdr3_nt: TGCGCCAGCAGAGCCCCGGGACAGAGATACGAGCAGTACTTC
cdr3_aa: CASRAPGQRYEQYF

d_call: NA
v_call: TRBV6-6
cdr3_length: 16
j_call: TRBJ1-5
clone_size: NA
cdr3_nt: TGTGCCAGCAGTTACTCTTTTCAGGGAGGAAATCAGCCCCAGCATTTT
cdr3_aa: CASSYSFQGGNQPQHF

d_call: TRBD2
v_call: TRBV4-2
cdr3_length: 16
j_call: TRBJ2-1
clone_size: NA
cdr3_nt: TGTGCCAGCAGCCAAGACGGACTAGCGGATTACAATGAGCAGTTCTTC
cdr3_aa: CASSQDGLADYNEQFF

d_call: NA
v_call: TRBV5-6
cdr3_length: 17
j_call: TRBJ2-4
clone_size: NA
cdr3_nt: TGTGCCAGCAGCCGCCGTACCCTGGCCAGGGAAGAAAACATTCAGTACTTC
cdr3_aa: CASSRRTLAREENIQYF

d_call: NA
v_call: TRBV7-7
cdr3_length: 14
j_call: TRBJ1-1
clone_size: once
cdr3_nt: TGTGCTAGCAGCCCGAGGGAGTTTTCCACTGAAGCTTTCTTT
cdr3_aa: CASSPREFSTEAFF

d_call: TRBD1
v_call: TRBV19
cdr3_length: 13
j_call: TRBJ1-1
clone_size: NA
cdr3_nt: TGTGCCAGTAGGAAACAGGGGGACACTGAAGCTTTCTTT
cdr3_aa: CASRKQGDTEAFF

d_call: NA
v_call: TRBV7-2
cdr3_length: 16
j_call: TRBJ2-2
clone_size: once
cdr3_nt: TGTGCCAGCAGCTTAGCGACCACGGAGGGGACCGGGGAGCTGTTTTTT
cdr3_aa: CASSLATTEGTGELFF

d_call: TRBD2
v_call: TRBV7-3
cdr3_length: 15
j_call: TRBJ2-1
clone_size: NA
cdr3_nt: TGTGCCAGCAGCCCTACCGGGACTAGCGTTGGTGAGCAGTTCTTC
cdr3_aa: CASSPTGTSVGEQFF

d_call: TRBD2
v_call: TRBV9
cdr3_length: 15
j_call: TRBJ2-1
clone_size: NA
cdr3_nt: TGTGCCAGCAGCGTAGCAAGCGGGGGCAACAATGAGCAGTTCTTC
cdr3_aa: CASSVASGGNNEQFF

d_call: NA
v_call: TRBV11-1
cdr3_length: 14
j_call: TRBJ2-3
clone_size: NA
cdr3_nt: TGTGCCAGCAGCCCGAGGTGGGAGAAAGATACGCAGTATTTT
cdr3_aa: CASSPRWEKDTQYF

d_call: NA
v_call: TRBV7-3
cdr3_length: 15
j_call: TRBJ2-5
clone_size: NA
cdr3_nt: TGTGCCAGCAGCTTAGTTGGGCAGGATCAAGAGACCCAGTACTTC
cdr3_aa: CASSLVGQDQETQYF

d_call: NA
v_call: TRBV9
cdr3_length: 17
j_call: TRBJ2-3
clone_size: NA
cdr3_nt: TGTGCCAGCAGCCCACCCCTTGCGACTACCTCCACAGATACGCAGTATTTT
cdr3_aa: CASSPPLATTSTDTQYF

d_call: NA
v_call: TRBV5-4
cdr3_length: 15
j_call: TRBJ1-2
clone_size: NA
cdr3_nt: TGTGCCAGCAGCTTGGTGGGGCCGGTGGGCGATGGCTACACCTTC
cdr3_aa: CASSLVGPVGDGYTF

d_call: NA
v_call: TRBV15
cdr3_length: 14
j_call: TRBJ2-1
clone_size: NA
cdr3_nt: TGTGCCACCAGCAGGCCCTCCCGCGAGGATGAGCAGTTCTTC
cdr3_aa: CATSRPSREDEQFF

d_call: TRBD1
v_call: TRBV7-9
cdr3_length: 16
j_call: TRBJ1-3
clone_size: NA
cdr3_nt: TGTGCCAGCAGCTGGATTCTACAGGGGGCTGGAAACACCATATATTTT
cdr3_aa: CASSWILQGAGNTIYF

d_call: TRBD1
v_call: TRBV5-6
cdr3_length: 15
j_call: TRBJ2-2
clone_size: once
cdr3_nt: TGTGCCAGCAGCTGGAGAGACAGGGCCACCGGGGAGCTGTTTTTT
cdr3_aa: CASSWRDRATGELFF

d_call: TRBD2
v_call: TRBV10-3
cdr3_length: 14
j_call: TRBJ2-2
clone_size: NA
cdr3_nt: TGTGCCACCGCGACTAGCGGAAACACCGGGGAGCTGTTTTTT
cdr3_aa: CATATSGNTGELFF

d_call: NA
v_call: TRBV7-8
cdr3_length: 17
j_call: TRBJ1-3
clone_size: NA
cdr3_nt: TGTGCCAGCAGCTTCCCGAGGGCACTTCAGACTGGAAACACCATATATTTT
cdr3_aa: CASSFPRALQTGNTIYF

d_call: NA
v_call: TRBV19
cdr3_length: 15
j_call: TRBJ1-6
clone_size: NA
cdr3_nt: TGTGCCAGTAAGGCCCGGGGTACCCAAAATTCACCCCTCCACTTT
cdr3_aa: CASKARGTQNSPLHF

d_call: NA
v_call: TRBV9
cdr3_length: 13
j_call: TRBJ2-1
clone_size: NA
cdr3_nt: TGTGCCAGCAGCGTAGGGCTTAAGAATGAGCAGTTCTTC
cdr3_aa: CASSVGLKNEQFF

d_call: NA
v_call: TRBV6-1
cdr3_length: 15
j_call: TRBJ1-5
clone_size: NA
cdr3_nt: TGTGCCAGCAGTGGAACGGGGGGTAGGGGTCAGCCCCAGCATTTT
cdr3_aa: CASSGTGGRGQPQHF

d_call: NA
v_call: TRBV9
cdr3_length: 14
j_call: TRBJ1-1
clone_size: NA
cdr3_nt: TGTGCCAGCAGCGTAGCGGGGGAGAATACTGAAGCTTTCTTT
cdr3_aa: CASSVAGENTEAFF

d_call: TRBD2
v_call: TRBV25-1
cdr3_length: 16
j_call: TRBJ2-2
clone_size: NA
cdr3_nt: TGTGCCAGCAGTGAAGGCGGGAGGCCTCCGAGGGGGGAGCTGTTTTTT
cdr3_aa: CASSEGGRPPRGELFF

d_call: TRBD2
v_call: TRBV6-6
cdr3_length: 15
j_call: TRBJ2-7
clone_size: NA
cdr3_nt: TGTGCCAGCAGTTACCTGCGGGAGCTATCCTACGAGCAGTACTTC
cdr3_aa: CASSYLRELSYEQYF

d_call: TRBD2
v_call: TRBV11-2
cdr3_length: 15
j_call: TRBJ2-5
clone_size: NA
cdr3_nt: TGTGCCAGCAGCTCGCTAGCGGGGGGGGCGGAGACCCAGTACTTC
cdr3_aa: CASSSLAGGAETQYF

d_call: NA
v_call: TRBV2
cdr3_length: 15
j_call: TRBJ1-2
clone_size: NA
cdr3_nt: TGTGCCAGCAGTGAAGGCGACATCTTTAACTATGGCTACACCTTC
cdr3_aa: CASSEGDIFNYGYTF

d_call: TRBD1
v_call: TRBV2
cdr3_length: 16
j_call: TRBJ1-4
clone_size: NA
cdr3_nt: TGTGCCAGCAGAATGGGACAGGGTGCAACTAATGAAAAACTGTTTTTT
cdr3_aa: CASRMGQGATNEKLFF

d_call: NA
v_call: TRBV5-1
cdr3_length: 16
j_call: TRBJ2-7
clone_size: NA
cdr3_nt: TGCGCCAGCAGCTTGGCAGTATCAGGGCCGACCTACGAGCAGTACTTC
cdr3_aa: CASSLAVSGPTYEQYF

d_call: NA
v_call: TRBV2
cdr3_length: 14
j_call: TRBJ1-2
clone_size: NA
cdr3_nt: TGTGCCAGCACTATTATGGACAGCAACTATGGCTACACCTTC
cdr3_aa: CASTIMDSNYGYTF

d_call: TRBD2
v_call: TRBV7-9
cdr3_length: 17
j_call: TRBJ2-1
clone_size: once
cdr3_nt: TGTGCCAGCAGCTTAGGGGGGCTAGCGGGAGATGGGAATGAGCAGTTCTTC
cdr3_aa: CASSLGGLAGDGNEQFF

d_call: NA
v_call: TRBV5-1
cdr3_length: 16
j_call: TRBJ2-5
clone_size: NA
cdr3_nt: TGCGCCAGCAGCCTCCTCGCGGGGGCGGGGCAAGAGACCCAGTACTTC
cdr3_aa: CASSLLAGAGQETQYF

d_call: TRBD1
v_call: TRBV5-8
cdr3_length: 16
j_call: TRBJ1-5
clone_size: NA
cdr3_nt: TGTGCCAGCAGCTTCCGGACAGGGTCGGGCAATCAGCCCCAGCATTTT
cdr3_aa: CASSFRTGSGNQPQHF

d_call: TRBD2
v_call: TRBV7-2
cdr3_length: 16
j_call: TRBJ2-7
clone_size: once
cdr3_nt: TGTGCCAGCAGCTTACGGGCGGGGGGGAGCTCCTACGAGCAGTACTTC
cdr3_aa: CASSLRAGGSSYEQYF

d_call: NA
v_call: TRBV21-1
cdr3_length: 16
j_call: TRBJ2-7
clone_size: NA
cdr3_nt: TGTGCCAGCAGCAAAGTGATCCGACAGGGGGCCTACGAGCAGTACTTC
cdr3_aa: CASSKVIRQGAYEQYF

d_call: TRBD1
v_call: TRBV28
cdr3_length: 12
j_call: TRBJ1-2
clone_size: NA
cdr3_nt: TGTGCCACCAAGGACAGGGGCTATGGCTACACCTTC
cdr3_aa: CATKDRGYGYTF

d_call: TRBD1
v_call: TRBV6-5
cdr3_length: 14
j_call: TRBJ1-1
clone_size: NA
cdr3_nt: TGTGCCAGCGGTACAGGGGGCTTTGACACTGAAGCTTTCTTT
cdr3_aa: CASGTGGFDTEAFF

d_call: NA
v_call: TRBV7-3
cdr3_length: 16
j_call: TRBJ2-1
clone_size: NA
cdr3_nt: TGTGCCAGCAGCTCAAGCTACACGGGGTCCTACAATGAGCAGTTCTTC
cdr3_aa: CASSSSYTGSYNEQFF

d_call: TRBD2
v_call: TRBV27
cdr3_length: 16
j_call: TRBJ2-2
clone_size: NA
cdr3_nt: TGTGCCAGCAGGCGGACTAGCGGTGCGAACACCGGGGAGCTGTTTTTT
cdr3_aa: CASRRTSGANTGELFF

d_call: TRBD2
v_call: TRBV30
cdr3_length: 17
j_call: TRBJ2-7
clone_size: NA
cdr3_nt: TGTGCCTGGAGTGTAGGGGCTCTAGCGGGAGGGAAGGACGAGCAGTACTTC
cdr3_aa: CAWSVGALAGGKDEQYF

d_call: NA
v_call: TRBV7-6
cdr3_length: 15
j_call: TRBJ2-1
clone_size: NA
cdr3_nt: TGTGCCAGCAGCTTAGAGGGGATATCCTACAATGAGCAGTTCTTC
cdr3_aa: CASSLEGISYNEQFF

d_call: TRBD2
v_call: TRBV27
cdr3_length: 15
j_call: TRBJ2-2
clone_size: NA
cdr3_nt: TGTGCCAGCAGGATACTAGCGGGGTACACCGGGGAGCTGTTTTTT
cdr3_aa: CASRILAGYTGELFF

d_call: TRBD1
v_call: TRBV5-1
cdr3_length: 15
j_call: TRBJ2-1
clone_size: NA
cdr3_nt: TGCGCCAGCAGCCCGAGGGACAGGGGAAGGAATGAGCAGTTCTTC
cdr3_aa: CASSPRDRGRNEQFF

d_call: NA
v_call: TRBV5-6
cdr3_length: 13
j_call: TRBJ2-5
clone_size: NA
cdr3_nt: TGTGCCAGCAGCTGGGCACCCCAAGAGACCCAGTACTTC
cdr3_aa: CASSWAPQETQYF

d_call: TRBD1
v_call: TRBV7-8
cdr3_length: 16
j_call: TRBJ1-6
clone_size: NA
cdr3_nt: TGTGCCAGCAGCTTGGTTATGGGACAGGGGAATTCACCCCTCCACTTT
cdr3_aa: CASSLVMGQGNSPLHF

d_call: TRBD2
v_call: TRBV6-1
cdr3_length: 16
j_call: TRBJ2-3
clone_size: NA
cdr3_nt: TGTGCCAGCAGTGACGGGCGGGGGGGCAGGGTAGATACGCAGTATTTT
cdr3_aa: CASSDGRGGRVDTQYF

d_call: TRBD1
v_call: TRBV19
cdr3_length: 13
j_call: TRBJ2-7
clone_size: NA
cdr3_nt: TGTGCCAGTAGCACCCAGGGGGCGCGTGAGCAGTACTTC
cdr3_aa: CASSTQGAREQYF

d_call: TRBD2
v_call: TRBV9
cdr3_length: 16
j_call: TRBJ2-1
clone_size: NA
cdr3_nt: TGTGCCAGCAGCGCCTTAGCTAGCGGGGTCTCACATGAGCAGTTCTTC
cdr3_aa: CASSALASGVSHEQFF

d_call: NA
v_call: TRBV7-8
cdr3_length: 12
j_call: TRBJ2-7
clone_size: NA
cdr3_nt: TGTGCCAGCAGCCCATATAGGGGCGAGCAGTACTTC
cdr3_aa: CASSPYRGEQYF

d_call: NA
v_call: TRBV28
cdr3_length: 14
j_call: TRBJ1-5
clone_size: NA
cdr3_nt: TGTGCCAGCAGTTTATTGGGAGGCAATCAGCCCCAGCATTTT
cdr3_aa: CASSLLGGNQPQHF

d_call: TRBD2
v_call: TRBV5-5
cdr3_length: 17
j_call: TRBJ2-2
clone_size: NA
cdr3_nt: TGTGCCAGCAGCCGAGAATGGGCGGGAGGGCCCGGCGGGGAGCTGTTTTTT
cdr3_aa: CASSREWAGGPGGELFF